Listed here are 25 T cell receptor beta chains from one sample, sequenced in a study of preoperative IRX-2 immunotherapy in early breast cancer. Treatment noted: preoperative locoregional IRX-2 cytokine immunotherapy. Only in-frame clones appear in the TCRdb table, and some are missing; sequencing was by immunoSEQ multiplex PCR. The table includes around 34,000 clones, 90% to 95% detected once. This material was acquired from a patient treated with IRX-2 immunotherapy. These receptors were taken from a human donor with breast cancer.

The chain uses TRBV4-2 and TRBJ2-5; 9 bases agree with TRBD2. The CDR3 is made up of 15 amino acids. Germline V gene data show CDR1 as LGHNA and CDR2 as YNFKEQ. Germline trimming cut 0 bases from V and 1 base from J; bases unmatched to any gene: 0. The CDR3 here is CASSQERGGQETQYF. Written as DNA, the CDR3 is TGTGCCAGCAGCCAAGAGCGGGGGGGCCAAGAGACCCAGTACTTC.

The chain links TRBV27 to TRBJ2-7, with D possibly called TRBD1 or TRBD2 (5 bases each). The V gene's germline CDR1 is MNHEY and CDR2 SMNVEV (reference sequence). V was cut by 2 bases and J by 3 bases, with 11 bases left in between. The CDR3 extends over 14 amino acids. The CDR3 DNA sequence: TGTGCCAGCAGTTTAAAGGGACCTCTCTACGAGCAGTACTTC. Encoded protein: CASSLKGPLYEQYF.

CDR3 residues: CASSLFSAGDYGYTF. The CDR3 nucleotides read TGTGCCAGCAGTTTATTCTCGGCGGGGGACTATGGCTACACCTTC. The chain uses TRBV27 and TRBJ1-2, with D perhaps matching TRBD1 (5 bases). The germline V gene has CDR1 MNHEY and CDR2 SMNVEV (reference sequence). The CDR3 is 15 residues long. V was trimmed by 1 base and J by 3 bases, leaving 12 bases between them.

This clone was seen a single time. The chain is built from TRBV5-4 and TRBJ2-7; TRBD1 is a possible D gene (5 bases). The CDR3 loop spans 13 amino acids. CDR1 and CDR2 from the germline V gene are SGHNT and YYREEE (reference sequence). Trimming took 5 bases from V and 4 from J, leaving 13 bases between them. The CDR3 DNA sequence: TGTGCCAGCAGGCGTACAGGTTCTTACGAGCAGTACTTC. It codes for CASRRTGSYEQYF.

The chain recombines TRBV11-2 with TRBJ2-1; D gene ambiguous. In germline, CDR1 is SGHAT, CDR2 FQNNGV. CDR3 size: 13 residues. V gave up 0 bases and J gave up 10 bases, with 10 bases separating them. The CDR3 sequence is CASSLDMGDEQFF. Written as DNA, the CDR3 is TGTGCCAGCAGCTTAGATATGGGTGACGAGCAGTTCTTC.

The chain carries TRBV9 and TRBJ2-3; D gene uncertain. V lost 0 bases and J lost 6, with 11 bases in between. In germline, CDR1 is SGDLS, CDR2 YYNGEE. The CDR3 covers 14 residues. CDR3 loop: CASSVEYPRDTQYF. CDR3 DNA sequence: TGTGCCAGCAGCGTAGAATACCCAAGGGATACGCAGTATTTT.

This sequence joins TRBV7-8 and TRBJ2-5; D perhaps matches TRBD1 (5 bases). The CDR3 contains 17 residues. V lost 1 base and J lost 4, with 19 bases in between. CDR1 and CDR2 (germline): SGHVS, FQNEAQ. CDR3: CASSLEVPGFSLETQYF. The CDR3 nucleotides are TGTGCCAGCAGCTTAGAAGTGCCAGGGTTTAGTCTAGAGACCCAGTACTTC.

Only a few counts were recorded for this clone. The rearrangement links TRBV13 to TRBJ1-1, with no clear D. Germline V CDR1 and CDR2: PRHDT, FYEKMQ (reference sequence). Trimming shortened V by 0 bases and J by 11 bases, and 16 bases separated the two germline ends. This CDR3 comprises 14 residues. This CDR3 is CASSLGLRTYEAFF. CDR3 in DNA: TGTGCCAGCAGCTTAGGCCTCAGGACTTACGAGGCTTTCTTT. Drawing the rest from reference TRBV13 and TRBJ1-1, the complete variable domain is AAGVIQSPRHLIKEKRETATLKCYPIPRHDTVYWYQQGPGQDPQFLISFYEKMQSDKGSIPDRFSAQQFSDYHSELNMSSLELGDSALYFCASSLGLRTYEAFFGQGTRLTVV.

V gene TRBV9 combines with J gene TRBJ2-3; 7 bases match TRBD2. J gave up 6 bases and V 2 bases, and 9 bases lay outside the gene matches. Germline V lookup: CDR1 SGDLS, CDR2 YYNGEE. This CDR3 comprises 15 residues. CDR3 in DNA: TGTGCCAGCAGCGTTGGGGCGGGAGAGGGTGATACGCAGTATTTT. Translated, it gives CASSVGAGEGDTQYF.

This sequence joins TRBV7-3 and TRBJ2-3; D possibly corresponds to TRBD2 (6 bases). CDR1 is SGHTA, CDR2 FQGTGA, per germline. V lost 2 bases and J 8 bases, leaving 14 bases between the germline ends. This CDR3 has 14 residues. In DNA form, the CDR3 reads TGTGCCAGCAGCTTAGAAGACCTGGGGGGTACGCAGTATTTT. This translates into CASSLEDLGGTQYF.

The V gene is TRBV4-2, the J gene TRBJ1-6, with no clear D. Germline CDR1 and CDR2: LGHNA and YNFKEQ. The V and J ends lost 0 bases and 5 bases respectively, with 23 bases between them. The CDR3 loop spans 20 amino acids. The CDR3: CASSQDSLHAGSINNSPLHF. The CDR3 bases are TGTGCCAGCAGCCAAGATAGTCTCCATGCGGGGTCGATAAATAATTCACCCCTCCACTTT.

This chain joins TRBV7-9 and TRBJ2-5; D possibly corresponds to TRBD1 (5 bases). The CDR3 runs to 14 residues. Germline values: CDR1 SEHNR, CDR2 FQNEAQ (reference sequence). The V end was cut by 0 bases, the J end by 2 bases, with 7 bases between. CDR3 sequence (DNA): TGTGCCAGCAGCTTAGCGACAGCACAAGAGACCCAGTACTTC. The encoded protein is CASSLATAQETQYF. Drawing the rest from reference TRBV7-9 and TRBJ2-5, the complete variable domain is DTGVSQNPRHKITKRGQNVTFRCDPISEHNRLYWYRQTLGQGPEFLTYFQNEAQLEKSRLLSDRFSAERPKGSFSTLEIQRTEQGDSAMYLCASSLATAQETQYFGPGTRLLVL.

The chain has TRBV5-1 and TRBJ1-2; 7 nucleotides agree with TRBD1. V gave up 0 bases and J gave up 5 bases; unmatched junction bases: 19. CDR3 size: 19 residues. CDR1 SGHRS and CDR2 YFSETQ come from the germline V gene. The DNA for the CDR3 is TGCGCCAGCAGCTTGGCCGGTACAGGGGACCCGGGGAGGTTTTATGGCTACACCTTC. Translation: CASSLAGTGDPGRFYGYTF. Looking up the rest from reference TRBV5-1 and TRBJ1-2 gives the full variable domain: KAGVTQTPRYLIKTRGQQVTLSCSPISGHRSVSWYQQTPGQGLQFLFEYFSETQRNKGNFPGRFSGRQFSNSRSEMNVSTLELGDSALYLCASSLAGTGDPGRFYGYTFGSGTRLTVV.

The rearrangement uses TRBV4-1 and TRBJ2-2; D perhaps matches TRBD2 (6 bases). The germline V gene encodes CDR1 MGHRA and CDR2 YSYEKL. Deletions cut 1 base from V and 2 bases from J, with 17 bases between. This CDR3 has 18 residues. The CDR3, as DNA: TGCGCCAGCAGCCAAGCGGGGGTTGTACATAAAAACACCGGGGAGCTGTTTTTT. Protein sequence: CASSQAGVVHKNTGELFF.

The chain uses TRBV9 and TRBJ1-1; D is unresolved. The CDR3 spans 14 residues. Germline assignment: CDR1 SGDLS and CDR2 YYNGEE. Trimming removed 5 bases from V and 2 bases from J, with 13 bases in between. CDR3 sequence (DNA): TGTGCCAGCAGTGCTAGGGCCATTAACACTGAAGCTTTCTTT. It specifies CASSARAINTEAFF.

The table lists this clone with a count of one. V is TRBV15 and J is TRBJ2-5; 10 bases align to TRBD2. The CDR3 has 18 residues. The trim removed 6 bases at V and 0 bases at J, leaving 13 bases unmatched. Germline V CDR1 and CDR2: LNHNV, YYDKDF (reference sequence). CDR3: CATSPGSGGALHQETQYF. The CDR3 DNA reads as TGTGCCACCAGTCCCGGGAGCGGGGGGGCGCTTCACCAAGAGACCCAGTACTTC.

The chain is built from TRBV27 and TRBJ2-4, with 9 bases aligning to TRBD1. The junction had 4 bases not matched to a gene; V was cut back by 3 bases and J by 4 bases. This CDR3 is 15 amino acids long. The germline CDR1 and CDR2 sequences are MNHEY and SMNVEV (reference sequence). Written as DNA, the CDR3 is TGTGCCAGCAGTTTTTCCGGGACAGGGAAAAACATTCAGTACTTC. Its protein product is CASSFSGTGKNIQYF.

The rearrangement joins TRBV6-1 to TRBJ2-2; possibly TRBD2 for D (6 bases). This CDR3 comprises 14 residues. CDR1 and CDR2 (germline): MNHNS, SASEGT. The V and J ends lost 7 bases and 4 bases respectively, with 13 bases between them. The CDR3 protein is CASTGTHSTGELFF. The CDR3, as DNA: TGTGCCAGCACAGGGACTCACAGCACCGGGGAGCTGTTTTTT.

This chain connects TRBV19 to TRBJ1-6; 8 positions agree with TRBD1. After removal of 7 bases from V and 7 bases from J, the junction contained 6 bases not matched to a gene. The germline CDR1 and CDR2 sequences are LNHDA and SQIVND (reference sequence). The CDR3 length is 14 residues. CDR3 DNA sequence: TGTGCCAGTACTATGGGACAGGAAAATTCACCCCTCCACTTT. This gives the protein CASTMGQENSPLHF.

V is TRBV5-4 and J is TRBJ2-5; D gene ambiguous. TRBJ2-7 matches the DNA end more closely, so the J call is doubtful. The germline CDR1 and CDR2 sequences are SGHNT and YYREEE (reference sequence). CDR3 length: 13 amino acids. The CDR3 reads CASSLGYSYEQYF. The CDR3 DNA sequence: TGTGCCAGCAGCTTGGGCTACTCCTACGAGCAGTACTTC.

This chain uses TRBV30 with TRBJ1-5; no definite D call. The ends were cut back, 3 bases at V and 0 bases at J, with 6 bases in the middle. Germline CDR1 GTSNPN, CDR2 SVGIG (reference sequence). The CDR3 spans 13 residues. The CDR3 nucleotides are TGTGCCTGGAGCCTGAATAGCAATCAGCCCCAGCATTTT. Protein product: CAWSLNSNQPQHF.

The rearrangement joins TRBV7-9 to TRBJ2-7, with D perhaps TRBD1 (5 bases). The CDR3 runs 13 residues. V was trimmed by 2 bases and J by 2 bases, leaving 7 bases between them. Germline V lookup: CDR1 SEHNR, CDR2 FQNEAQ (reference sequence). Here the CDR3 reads CASSLTGTYEQYF. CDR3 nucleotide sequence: TGTGCCAGCAGCTTAACAGGAACCTACGAGCAGTACTTC.

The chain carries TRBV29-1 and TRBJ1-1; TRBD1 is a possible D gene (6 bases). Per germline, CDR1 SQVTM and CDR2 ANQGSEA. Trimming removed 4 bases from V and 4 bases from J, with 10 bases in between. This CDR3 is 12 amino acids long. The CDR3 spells CSVGWGATEAFF. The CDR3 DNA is TGCAGCGTTGGATGGGGGGCCACTGAAGCTTTCTTT.

CDR3 DNA: TGTGCCAGTAAGACAGGGGGCGGGAGTAGCACCGGGGAGCTGTTTTTT. Protein sequence: CASKTGGGSSTGELFF. The chain joins TRBV19 to TRBJ2-2; 10 positions match TRBD1. J lost 4 bases, V lost 7 bases, and 9 bases had no gene match. The CDR3 spans 16 residues. The germline CDR1 and CDR2 sequences are LNHDA and SQIVND (reference sequence).

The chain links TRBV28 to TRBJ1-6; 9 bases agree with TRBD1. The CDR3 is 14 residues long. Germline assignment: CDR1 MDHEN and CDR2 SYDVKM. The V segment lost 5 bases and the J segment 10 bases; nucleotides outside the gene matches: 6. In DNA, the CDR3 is TGTGCCAGCAGTCGAGACAGGGGGAAATCACCCCTCCACTTT. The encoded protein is CASSRDRGKSPLHF.